These 31 T cell receptor beta chains were sequenced from one sample in a study of regulatory T cells in long-lasting Graves disease. The time point: newly diagnosed GD, antithyroid drugs for less than 3 months. The authors made the TCR library using RNA they extracted from PBMCs. Relying on iRepertoire HTBI primers and Arm-PCR of CDR3 regions, the team built TCR beta libraries. TCRdb re-called the multiplex PCR reads through MiXCR, storing one row per CDR3 protein. Of a few hundred thousand distinct CDR3 sequences in the sample, about 17% were seen once. The sample in question was peripheral blood mononuclear cells (PBMCs), obtained at new diagnosis, from a patient treated with antithyroid drugs. Every receptor here comes from a female donor with Graves disease.

This clonotype was observed many times. This rearrangement joins TRBV6-5 to TRBJ2-7; weak D call: TRBD1 (6 bases). The CDR3 has 14 residues. V lost 4 bases and J 0 bases, leaving 10 bases between the germline ends. Per germline, CDR1 MNHEY and CDR2 SVGAGI. CDR3 amino acids: CASSSSRGSYEQYF. As DNA, the CDR3 is TGTGCCAGCAGTTCTAGCAGGGGCTCCTACGAGCAGTACTTC.

The chain is built from TRBV2 and TRBJ2-2; 12 nucleotides align to TRBD2. CDR3 length equals 18 residues. Losses at the gene ends were 2 bases for V and 4 bases for J; bases not matched to a gene: 8. CDR1 is SNHLY and CDR2 is FYNNEI in the germline V gene. The CDR3 protein is CASSERLAGVRGTGELFF. CDR3 bases: TGTGCCAGCAGTGAACGACTAGCGGGAGTTCGCGGCACCGGGGAGCTGTTTTTT.

This clonotype has only a few counts. This rearrangement joins TRBV19 to TRBJ2-7, with 10 bases lining up with TRBD1. The CDR3 is made up of 14 amino acids. V was pared by 4 bases and J by 5 bases, with 5 bases of the junction left unmatched. From germline, CDR1 is LNHDA and CDR2 SQIVND (reference sequence). The CDR3, as DNA: TGTGCCAGTAGTAAATCGGGACAGGGGAACGAGCAGTACTTC. As protein: CASSKSGQGNEQYF.

This clonotype came up many times. The V gene is TRBV7-2, the J gene TRBJ1-1, with D maybe TRBD1 (5 bases). The CDR3 consists of 15 residues. Germline CDR1 SGHTA, CDR2 FQGNSA. V was shortened by 1 base and J by 0 bases, with 9 bases between the two germline ends. CDR3 coding DNA: TGTGCCAGCAGCTTAGAGGGACCGGTGAACACTGAAGCTTTCTTT. The encoded protein is CASSLEGPVNTEAFF.

V usage is TRBV19 and J usage is TRBJ1-5; 7 bases map to TRBD1. The CDR3 sequence is 13 residues long. V lost 8 bases and J lost 5; bases outside the gene matches: 6. Germline loops: CDR1 LNHDA, CDR2 SQIVND (reference sequence). Written as DNA, the CDR3 is TGTGCCAGTCGGACAGGAGGGGATCAGCCCCAGCATTTT. Translating it yields CASRTGGDQPQHF.

This clonotype was observed at least ten times. V usage is TRBV6-2 or TRBV6-3 and J usage is TRBJ2-7; D ambiguous. The CDR3 length is 13 residues. V gave up 7 bases and J gave up 6 bases, with 16 bases separating them. CDR1 MNHEY and CDR2 SVGEGT come from the germline V gene. In DNA form, the CDR3 reads TGTGCCAGCATGGATCGGAAACTTTCCGAGCAGTACTTC. This encodes CASMDRKLSEQYF.

This clonotype was seen ten or more times. The chain carries TRBV29-1 and TRBJ1-1, with no clear D. This CDR3 spans 12 amino acids. V dropped 3 bases and J dropped 1 base, with 6 bases sitting between them. The germline V gene has CDR1 SQVTM and CDR2 ANQGSEA. The DNA of the CDR3 is TGCAGCGTTGAGAGTCCGAACACTGAAGCTTTCTTT. Protein: CSVESPNTEAFF.

This clonotype was detected many times. This chain uses TRBV2 with TRBJ1-6; D unresolved. V lost 1 base and J lost 10, with 14 bases in between. CDR1 and CDR2 (germline): SNHLY, FYNNEI. The CDR3 length is 15 residues. The CDR3 region is CASSEDPPGESPLHF. The CDR3, as DNA: TGTGCCAGCAGTGAAGATCCCCCTGGCGAATCACCCCTCCACTTT.

This clonotype was found many times. The chain recombines TRBV20-1 with TRBJ2-7; TRBD1 aligns across 8 bases. Per germline, CDR1 DFQATT and CDR2 SNEGSKA (reference sequence). The CDR3 runs 16 residues. The junction had 14 bases not matched to a gene; V was cut back by 0 bases and J by 7 bases. The CDR3 coding sequence is TGCAGTGCTAGAGATTCAACAGGGGGGTATAGTAGGGAGCAGTACTTC. This encodes CSARDSTGGYSREQYF.

The table lists this clonotype with many counts. V is TRBV6-1 and J is TRBJ2-1; D not certain. CDR3 length equals 13 residues. V shed 1 base and J shed 5 bases, with 6 bases lying between them. Per germline, CDR1 MNHNS and CDR2 SASEGT. The CDR3 DNA reads as TGTGCCAGCAGTGAAGATATTAACAATGAGCAGTTCTTC. Amino acids: CASSEDINNEQFF.

As concerns this clonotype: A far larger clone is off by one base, so a read error is likely. The rearrangement links TRBV6-1 to TRBJ2-7, with 7 nucleotides matching TRBD1. The CDR3 is made up of 15 amino acids. Germline-derived CDR1 and CDR2 are MNHNS and SASEGT. V gave up 8 bases and J gave up 5 bases; unmatched junction bases: 15. The CDR3 reads CASGRDSPQVHEQYF. Here the CDR3 DNA reads TGTGCCAGCGGTCGGGACAGCCCACAGGTCCACGAGCAGTACTTC.

This clonotype showed up many times. The V and J genes are TRBV6-5 and TRBJ2-7; weak D call: TRBD2 (6 bases). Trimming removed 4 bases from V and 0 bases from J, with 10 bases in between. Germline lookup yields CDR1 MNHEY and CDR2 SVGAGI. The CDR3 contains 14 residues. The CDR3 reads CASSLSGLSYEQYF. The CDR3 nucleotides read TGTGCCAGCAGTTTATCGGGACTCTCCTACGAGCAGTACTTC.

This clonotype was observed at least ten times. The chain recombines TRBV10-3 with TRBJ2-5, with D possibly being TRBD1 or TRBD2 (5 bases each). With the DNA end fitting TRBJ2-1 better, the J assignment may be wrong. Germline values: CDR1 ENHRY, CDR2 SYGVKD. The CDR3 has 13 residues. DNA of the CDR3: TGTGCCACCTGGGCCGGGACCCGCGATGAGCAGTTCTTC. Translated: CATWAGTRDEQFF.

The sample holds many counts of this clonotype. V is TRBV18 and J is TRBJ2-1; 10 bases agree with TRBD2. The germline gives CDR1 KGHSH, CDR2 LQKENI. Unmatched junction bases numbered 7, after V lost 1 base and J lost 4 bases. This CDR3 has 17 amino acids. The CDR3 spells CASSPLAGTSDYNEQFF. In nucleotides, the CDR3 is TGTGCCAGCTCACCACTCGCTGGGACTAGCGATTACAATGAGCAGTTCTTC.

This clonotype showed up many times. This chain connects TRBV19 to TRBJ1-1, with TRBD1 matching over 7 bases. The CDR3 sequence is 16 residues long. Germline loops: CDR1 LNHDA, CDR2 SQIVND (reference sequence). Trimming took 4 bases from V and 0 from J; bases not matched to a gene: 8. CDR3 nucleotides: TGTGCCAGTAGTACCCGACAGGGTAGGATGAACACTGAAGCTTTCTTT. Its translation: CASSTRQGRMNTEAFF.

This clonotype was observed at least ten times. The chain is built from TRBV2 and TRBJ2-1; D gene uncertain. Trimming pared 6 bases from V and 4 bases from J, leaving 10 bases between. The CDR3 covers 13 residues. Germline CDR1 is SNHLY and CDR2 is FYNNEI. Here the CDR3 DNA reads TGTGCCAGCAGGGTCGGAGAATACAATGAGCAGTTCTTC. Protein: CASRVGEYNEQFF.

This clonotype was recorded many times. V is TRBV10-3 and J is TRBJ2-6; maybe TRBD2 (7 bases). Between the trimmed V and J ends, which lost 6 bases and 0 bases, there was a span of 15 bases. The germline CDR1 and CDR2 sequences are ENHRY and SYGVKD. There are 17 residues in the CDR3. CDR3: CAIRGGGASSGANVLTF. As DNA, the CDR3 is TGTGCCATCAGGGGGGGGGGCGCTTCCTCTGGGGCCAACGTCCTGACTTTC.

This clonotype has only a few counts. The V and J genes are TRBV6-1 and TRBJ1-5; 7 bases line up with TRBD1. The J segment lost 6 bases and the V segment lost 6 bases, leaving 5 bases of the junction unmatched. In germline, CDR1 is MNHNS, CDR2 SASEGT. The CDR3 runs to 13 residues. The CDR3, as DNA: TGTGCCAGCAGCTCTACAGGGGCTCAGCCCCAGCATTTT. It is translated as CASSSTGAQPQHF.

The table lists this clonotype with many counts. The CDR3 DNA follows: TGTGCCAGCAGCCCCGGGCTAGCGCCATCCTACGAGCAGTACTTC. Residues: CASSPGLAPSYEQYF. The chain links TRBV7-3 to TRBJ2-7; a possible D gene is TRBD2 (6 bases). There are 15 residues in the CDR3. V was clipped by 5 bases and J by 1 base, with 15 bases between them. CDR1 SGHTA and CDR2 FQGTGA come from the germline V gene.

In this sample, this clonotype turned up many times. The chain has TRBV10-2 and TRBJ1-1; D not certain. V dropped 0 bases and J dropped 3 bases, with 5 bases sitting between them. The CDR3 is 13 residues long. Germline lookup yields CDR1 WSHSY and CDR2 SAAADI. CDR3 loop: CASSESGYTEAFF. The CDR3 region has the DNA TGCGCCAGCAGTGAGTCGGGATACACTGAAGCTTTCTTT.

In its sample, this clonotype was seen many times. The chain employs TRBV20-1 and TRBJ2-3, with a weak D call TRBD2 (7 bases). Germline V gives CDR1 DFQATT, CDR2 SNEGSKA (reference sequence). The CDR3 sequence is 16 residues long. Trimming removed 1 base from V and 0 bases from J, with 14 bases in between. The CDR3 nucleotides read TGCAGTGCTAGAGGGGACACTAGCGAGAGCACAGATACGCAGTATTTT. Protein product: CSARGDTSESTDTQYF.

There are many counts of this clonotype. The CDR3 coding sequence is TGTGCCAGTAGTTCGAACAGACAAGAGACCCAGTACTTC. Its translation is CASSSNRQETQYF. This sequence joins TRBV19 and TRBJ2-5; D is unclear. The germline V gene encodes CDR1 LNHDA and CDR2 SQIVND (reference sequence). The CDR3 length is 13 residues. Trimming took 5 bases from V and 2 from J, leaving 9 bases between them.

This clonotype occurred many times. The rearrangement links TRBV5-1 to TRBJ2-3, with 8 positions matching TRBD2. J gave up 2 bases and V 0 bases, and 5 bases lay outside the gene matches. Looked up from germline, CDR1 is SGHRS and CDR2 is YFSETQ. This CDR3 spans 16 amino acids. CDR3 sequence reads: CASSLGLAGPTDTQYF. The CDR3, as DNA: TGCGCCAGCAGCTTGGGGCTAGCGGGTCCCACAGATACGCAGTATTTT.

In this sample, this clonotype turned up a few times. V gene TRBV20-1 combines with J gene TRBJ1-2; D gene uncertain. Trimming removed 3 bases at V and 3 bases at J, with 17 bases between. Germline V gives CDR1 DFQATT, CDR2 SNEGSKA (reference sequence). The CDR3 is made up of 15 amino acids. For the CDR3, the DNA is TGCAGTGCTAGTGACGGCCCTTACGGTCACTATGGCTACACCTTC. It yields the protein CSASDGPYGHYGYTF.

A few counts support this clonotype. J is TRBJ1-4 and V is TRBV20-1, with 7 bases that match TRBD1. In germline, CDR1 is DFQATT, CDR2 SNEGSKA (reference sequence). The CDR3 consists of 18 residues. Trimming cost V 4 bases and J 5 bases; bases outside gene matches: 19. CDR3 protein: CSATGQFTETIPNEKLFF. CDR3 DNA: TGCAGTGCTACGGGACAGTTCACCGAAACCATACCAAATGAAAAACTGTTTTTT.

This clonotype has a count of ten or more. The chain has TRBV11-2 and TRBJ1-1, with 7 positions matching TRBD1. The CDR3 consists of 13 residues. The trim removed 4 bases at V and 2 bases at J, leaving 1 base unmatched. Germline V CDR1 and CDR2: SGHAT, FQNNGV. The CDR3 loop is CASSSGGNTEAFF. The CDR3 coding sequence is TGTGCCAGCAGCTCAGGGGGTAACACTGAAGCTTTCTTT.

This clonotype was detected once. Since a much larger clone is just one base distant, this may be a read error. Lacking the conserved final phenylalanine or tryptophan, this CDR3 likely reflects a read error. The chain combines TRBV5-1 with TRBJ2-2, with TRBD1 matching over 9 bases. CDR1 is SGHRS, CDR2 YFSETQ, per germline. The V segment lost 0 bases and the J segment 6 bases; nucleotides outside the gene matches: 3. The CDR3 is 15 amino acids. In DNA, the CDR3 is TGCGCCAGCAGCTTGGCCGGGACAGGGCCCGGGGAGCTGTTTTCT. It codes for CASSLAGTGPGELFS.

This clonotype occurred many times. J is TRBJ1-1 and V is TRBV9; D perhaps matches TRBD1 (6 bases). V dropped 0 bases and J dropped 10 bases, with 13 bases sitting between them. This CDR3 has 13 amino acids. CDR1 and CDR2 from the germline V gene are SGDLS and YYNGEE. CDR3 in amino acids: CASSVDRVGGAFF. CDR3 DNA: TGTGCCAGCAGCGTAGACAGGGTCGGAGGAGCTTTCTTT. Drawing the rest from reference TRBV9 and TRBJ1-1, the complete variable domain is DSGVTQTPKHLITATGQRVTLRCSPRSGDLSVYWYQQSLDQGLQFLIQYYNGEERAKGNILERFSAQQFPDLHSELNLSSLELGDSALYFCASSVDRVGGAFFGQGTRLTVV.

This clonotype was detected ten times or more. The V and J genes are TRBV3-1 and TRBJ2-2, with 12 bases matching TRBD2. V gave up 7 bases and J gave up 6 bases; unmatched junction bases: 6. CDR3 length: 15 amino acids. Germline CDR1 and CDR2: LGHDT and YNNKEL (reference sequence). CDR3 loop: CASNALAGGPGELFF. Here the CDR3 DNA reads TGTGCCAGCAATGCCCTAGCGGGAGGGCCCGGGGAGCTGTTTTTT.

About this clonotype: This may stem from a read error, because a much larger clone lies one nucleotide away. V gene TRBV7-2 combines with J gene TRBJ2-3, with a tentative D call TRBD2 (6 bases). Germline-derived CDR1 and CDR2 are SGHTA and FQGNSA. This CDR3 is 15 amino acids long. The CDR3 protein is CASSLEGTRGDTQCF. The CDR3 region has the DNA TGTGCCAGCAGCCTAGAAGGGACGCGGGGAGATACGCAGTGTTTT.

The chain joins TRBV10-1 to TRBJ1-2; D possibly corresponds to TRBD1 (6 bases). Germline CDR1 WNHNN, CDR2 SYGVQD (reference sequence). This CDR3 spans 16 amino acids. V lost 1 base and J 4 bases, leaving 16 bases between the germline ends. CDR3: CASSELQGTKGYGYTF. CDR3 sequence (DNA): TGCGCCAGCAGTGAGTTACAGGGAACTAAAGGCTATGGCTACACCTTC.